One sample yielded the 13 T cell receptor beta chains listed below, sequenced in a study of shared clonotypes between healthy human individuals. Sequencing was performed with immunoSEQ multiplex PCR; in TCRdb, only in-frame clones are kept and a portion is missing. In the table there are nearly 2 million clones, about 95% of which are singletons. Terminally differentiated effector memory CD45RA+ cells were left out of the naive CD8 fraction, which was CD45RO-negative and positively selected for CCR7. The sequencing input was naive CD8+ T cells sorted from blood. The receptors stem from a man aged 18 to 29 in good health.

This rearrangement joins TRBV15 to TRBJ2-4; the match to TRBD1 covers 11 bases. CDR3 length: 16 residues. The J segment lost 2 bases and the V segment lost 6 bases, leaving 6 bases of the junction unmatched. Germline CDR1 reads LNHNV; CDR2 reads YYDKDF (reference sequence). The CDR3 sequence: CATSADRGLSKNIQYF. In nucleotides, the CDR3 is TGTGCCACCAGTGCGGACAGGGGGCTTTCCAAAAACATTCAGTACTTC.

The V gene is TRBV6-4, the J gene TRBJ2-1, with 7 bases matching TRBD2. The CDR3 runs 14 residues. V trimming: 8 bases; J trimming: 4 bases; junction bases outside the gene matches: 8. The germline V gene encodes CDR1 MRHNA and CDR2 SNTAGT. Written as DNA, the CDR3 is TGTGCCAGCCCAACGGGGACTACGTACAATGAGCAGTTCTTC. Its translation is CASPTGTTYNEQFF.

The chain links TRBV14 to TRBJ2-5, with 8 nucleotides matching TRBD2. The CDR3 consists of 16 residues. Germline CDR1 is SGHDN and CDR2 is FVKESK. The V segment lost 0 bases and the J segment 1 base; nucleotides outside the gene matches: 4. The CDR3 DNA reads TGTGCCAGCAGCCAAGATCCGCGGGGGGCCCAAGAGACCCAGTACTTC. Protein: CASSQDPRGAQETQYF.

The CDR3 here is CASSRLAGPNEQFF. CDR3 nucleotides: TGTGCCAGCAGCCGACTAGCGGGGCCTAATGAGCAGTTCTTC. The chain employs TRBV7-9 and TRBJ2-1; 11 nucleotides agree with TRBD2. The CDR3 runs 14 residues. CDR1 and CDR2 (germline): SEHNR, FQNEAQ (reference sequence). The ends lost 5 bases at V and 7 bases at J; junction bases unmatched: 4.

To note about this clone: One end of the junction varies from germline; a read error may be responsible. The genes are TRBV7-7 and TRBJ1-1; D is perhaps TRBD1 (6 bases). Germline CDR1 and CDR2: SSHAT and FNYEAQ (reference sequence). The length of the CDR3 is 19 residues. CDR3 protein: CASSLAAGALDIGPTEAFF. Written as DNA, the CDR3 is TGTGCTAGCAGCTTAGCCGCAGGGGCGCTTGACATAGGACCCACTGAAGCTTTCTTT.

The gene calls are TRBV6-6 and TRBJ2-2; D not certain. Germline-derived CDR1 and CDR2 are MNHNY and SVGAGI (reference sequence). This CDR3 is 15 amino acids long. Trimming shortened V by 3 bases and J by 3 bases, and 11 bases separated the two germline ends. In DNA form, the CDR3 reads TGTGCCAGCAGTTATCTCGATCCTTACACCGGGGAGCTGTTTTTT. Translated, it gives CASSYLDPYTGELFF.

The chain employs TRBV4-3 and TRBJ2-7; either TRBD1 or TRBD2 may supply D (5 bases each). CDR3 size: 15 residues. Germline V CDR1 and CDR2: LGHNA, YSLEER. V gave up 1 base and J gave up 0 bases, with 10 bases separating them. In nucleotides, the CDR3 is TGCGCCAGCAGCCAAGGTTCGGGGACCTCCTACGAGCAGTACTTC. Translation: CASSQGSGTSYEQYF.

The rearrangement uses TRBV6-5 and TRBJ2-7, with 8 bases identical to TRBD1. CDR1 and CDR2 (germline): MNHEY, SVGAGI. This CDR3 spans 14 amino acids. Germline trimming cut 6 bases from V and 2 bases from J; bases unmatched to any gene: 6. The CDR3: CASSRTGLAYEQYF. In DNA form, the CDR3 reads TGTGCCAGCAGCAGGACAGGGTTGGCCTACGAGCAGTACTTC.

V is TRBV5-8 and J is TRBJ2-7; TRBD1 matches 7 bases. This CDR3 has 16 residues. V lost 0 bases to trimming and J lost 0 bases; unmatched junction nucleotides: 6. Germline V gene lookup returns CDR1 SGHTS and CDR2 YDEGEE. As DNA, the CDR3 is TGTGCCAGCAGCTTGGCTTTGGGACAGACCTCCTACGAGCAGTACTTC. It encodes CASSLALGQTSYEQYF.

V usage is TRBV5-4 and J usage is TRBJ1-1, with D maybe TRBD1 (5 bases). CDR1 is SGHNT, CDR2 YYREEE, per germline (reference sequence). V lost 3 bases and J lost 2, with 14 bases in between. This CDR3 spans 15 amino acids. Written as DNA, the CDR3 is TGTGCCAGCAGCTCCTCGGGGGTTACTAACACTGAAGCTTTCTTT. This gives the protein CASSSSGVTNTEAFF.

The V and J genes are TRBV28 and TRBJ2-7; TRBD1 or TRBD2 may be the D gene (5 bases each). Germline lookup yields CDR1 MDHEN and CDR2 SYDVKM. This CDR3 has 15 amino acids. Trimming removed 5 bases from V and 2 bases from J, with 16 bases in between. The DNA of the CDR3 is TGTGCCAGCAGTCCGGGGACGGTAGAGCCCTACGAGCAGTACTTC. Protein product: CASSPGTVEPYEQYF.

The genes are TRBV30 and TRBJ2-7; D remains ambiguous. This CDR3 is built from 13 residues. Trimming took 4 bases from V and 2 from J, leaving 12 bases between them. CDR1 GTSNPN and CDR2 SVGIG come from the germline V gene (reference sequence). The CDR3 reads CAWMDGLTYEQYF. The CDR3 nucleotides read TGTGCCTGGATGGACGGGTTGACCTACGAGCAGTACTTC.

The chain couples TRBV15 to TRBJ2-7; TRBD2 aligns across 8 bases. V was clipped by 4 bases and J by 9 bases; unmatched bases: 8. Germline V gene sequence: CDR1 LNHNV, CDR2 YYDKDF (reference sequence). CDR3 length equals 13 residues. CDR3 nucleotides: TGTGCCACCAGCAACCTAGGACTAGCCCCGCAGTACTTC. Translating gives CATSNLGLAPQYF.